The 23 T cell receptor beta chains reported below all come from one sample, sequenced in a study of T-cell reconstitution after alpha-beta-depleted transplantation in children (dated by TCRdb to the mid-2010s). What the treatment or condition label conveys for this sample: allogeneic hematopoietic cell transplantation with graft depleted of TCRalphabeta T cells and CD19 B cells. Receptor libraries were prepared by PCR. TCRdb names Illumina HiSeq 2500 as the instrument used. TCR library preparation used molecular barcoding, with unique molecular identifiers applied to normalize quantification of the TCRbeta repertoire. Clones were called with MiXCR by TCRdb after fastp trimmed the public reads at Q25, and only in-frame beta chains were retained. Entries that share a CDR3 protein sequence are merged under the most common genes and DNA. This sample is represented by about 290,000 distinct CDR3 sequences; roughly 9.1% of them were singletons. The ten largest clones add up to 7% to 9.5% of the sample.

The sequencing used PBMCs, collected before TCRalphabeta/CD19-depleted stem cell transplant. These receptors were taken from a boy under three years old with acute myeloid leukemia, due to receive a stem cell transplant.

This clonotype has a count of ten or more. The chain is built from TRBV9 and TRBJ2-7; D is undetermined. The CDR3 has 15 amino acids. Looked up from germline, CDR1 is SGDLS and CDR2 is YYNGEE. The germline V and J ends were trimmed by 0 bases and 4 bases, with 14 bases remaining between them. The CDR3 bases are TGTGCCAGCAGCGTAGGGGTCCGCGGAGAATACGAGCAGTACTTC. It translates to CASSVGVRGEYEQYF. Together with reference TRBV9 and TRBJ2-7, the CDR3 gives the full variable domain: DSGVTQTPKHLITATGQRVTLRCSPRSGDLSVYWYQQSLDQGLQFLIQYYNGEERAKGNILERFSAQQFPDLHSELNLSSLELGDSALYFCASSVGVRGEYEQYFGPGTRLTVT.

Ten or more counts support this clonotype. The chain employs TRBV5-5 and TRBJ1-1, with TRBD1 as a possible D gene (6 bases). Germline assignment: CDR1 SGHKS and CDR2 YYEKEE (reference sequence). The CDR3 spans 15 residues. Trimming took 0 bases from V and 0 from J, leaving 9 bases between them. CDR3 nucleotide sequence: TGTGCCAGCAGCTTGGACAGGGTTTTGAACACTGAAGCTTTCTTT. Protein product: CASSLDRVLNTEAFF.

This clonotype was observed at least ten times. The chain is built from TRBV4-3 and TRBJ2-7, with 8 bases aligning to TRBD1. The germline gives CDR1 LGHNA, CDR2 YSLEER. The length of the CDR3 is 16 residues. With V trimmed by 1 base and J by 1 base, 6 bases remained unmatched. The CDR3 reads CASSQAEQGVSYEQYF. For the CDR3, the DNA is TGCGCCAGCAGCCAAGCAGAACAGGGGGTTTCCTACGAGCAGTACTTC.

The V gene is TRBV28, the J gene TRBJ2-7; the match to TRBD1 covers 7 bases. Germline CDR1 reads MDHEN; CDR2 reads SYDVKM. CDR3 length equals 16 residues. V dropped 4 bases and J dropped 2; count of bases not matched to a gene: 11. DNA of the CDR3: TGTGCCAGCAGTTCACTAGGGACAGCAGCCACCTACGAGCAGTACTTC. Its protein product is CASSSLGTAATYEQYF.

The J gene is TRBJ1-1, the V gene TRBV19; 8 bases align to TRBD1. CDR1 LNHDA and CDR2 SQIVND come from the germline V gene (reference sequence). The CDR3 loop spans 17 amino acids. Trimming removed 3 bases from V and 1 base from J; junction bases left unmatched: 10. CDR3 residues: CASSIFPGGAENTEAFF. The CDR3 DNA follows: TGTGCCAGTAGTATTTTCCCAGGGGGCGCCGAGAACACTGAAGCTTTCTTT. Combining the CDR3 with reference TRBV19 and TRBJ1-1 gives the whole variable domain DGGITQSPKYLFRKEGQNVTLSCEQNLNHDAMYWYRQDPGQGLRLIYYSQIVNDFQKGDIAEGYSVSREKKESFPLTVTSAQKNPTAFYLCASSIFPGGAENTEAFFGQGTRLTVV.

This clonotype was counted at least ten times. The chain links TRBV4-2 to TRBJ2-7, with D possibly called TRBD1 or TRBD2 (5 bases each). This CDR3 is built from 16 residues. Per germline, CDR1 LGHNA and CDR2 YNFKEQ. V was cut by 0 bases and J by 2 bases, with 14 bases left in between. The CDR3 DNA reads TGTGCCAGCAGCCAAGATCTAGAGGGACGAGCCTACGAGCAGTACTTC. Translation gives CASSQDLEGRAYEQYF.

Written as DNA, the CDR3 is TGTGCCAGCAGCTTATCGTCGGTAGGTCGTCGGCCCCAGCATTTT. This translates into CASSLSSVGRRPQHF. J is TRBJ1-5 and V is TRBV7-2; the D is unclear. This CDR3 is built from 15 residues. The ends were cut back, 2 bases at V and 9 bases at J, with 17 bases in the middle. Looked up from germline, CDR1 is SGHTA and CDR2 is FQGNSA.

This rearrangement joins TRBV6-1 to TRBJ2-1, with D unclear. Germline CDR1 is MNHNS and CDR2 is SASEGT. V was clipped by 6 bases and J by 8 bases, with 14 bases between them. The CDR3 has 13 residues. As DNA, the CDR3 is TGTGCCAGCAGCCCAAGCGAGTTGTATGAGCAGTTCTTC. Its translation: CASSPSELYEQFF.

Note on this clonotype: The junction differs from germline at one of its ends, possibly a read error. This chain joins TRBV7-2 and TRBJ2-2; D assignment may be TRBD1 or TRBD2 (5 bases each). The CDR3 runs to 14 residues. Germline V lookup: CDR1 SGHTA, CDR2 FQGNSA. The CDR3, as DNA: TGTGCCAGCAGCTTAAACGGGAACACCGGGGACCTGTTTTTT. This codes for CASSLNGNTGDLFF.

Here the CDR3 reads CASSIPSGASTGELFF. The CDR3, as DNA: TGCGCCAGCAGCATACCTAGCGGTGCGAGCACCGGGGAGCTGTTTTTT. The rearrangement joins TRBV5-1 to TRBJ2-2; 7 bases line up with TRBD2. V was pared by 4 bases and J by 4 bases, with 10 bases of the junction left unmatched. CDR1 is SGHRS and CDR2 is YFSETQ in the germline V gene. CDR3 size: 16 residues.

In its sample, this clonotype was seen many times. V usage is TRBV5-1 and J usage is TRBJ2-7; possibly TRBD1 for D (6 bases). V dropped 6 bases and J dropped 4 bases, with 17 bases sitting between them. From germline, CDR1 is SGHRS and CDR2 YFSETQ. The length of the CDR3 is 14 residues. Written as DNA, the CDR3 is TGCGCCAGCACGCCCGGGACATCAGGTTACGAGCAGTACTTC. It encodes CASTPGTSGYEQYF.

This clonotype was picked up one time. With a much larger clone just one base away, this may be a read error. The chain uses TRBV29-1 and TRBJ2-1, with D hard to call. Germline V gene lookup returns CDR1 SQVTM and CDR2 ANQGSEA. The CDR3 length is 16 residues. Trimming removed 0 bases at V and 4 bases at J, with 16 bases between. In DNA, the CDR3 is TGCAGCGTTGAAGATATGCGATCTCAGAAATACAATGAGCAGTTCTTC. It yields the protein CSVEDMRSQKYNEQFF.

This clonotype showed up many times. The rearrangement links TRBV20-1 to TRBJ2-1; TRBD2 aligns across 7 bases. The V gene's germline CDR1 is DFQATT and CDR2 SNEGSKA (reference sequence). With V trimmed by 0 bases and J by 4 bases, 12 bases remained unmatched. The CDR3 contains 17 residues. The DNA of the CDR3 is TGCAGTGCTAGAGACCCGACTAGCCGGGGACCGTACAATGAGCAGTTCTTC. This gives the protein CSARDPTSRGPYNEQFF.

This clonotype was counted ten times or more. The chain recombines TRBV2 with TRBJ1-5, with D unclear. This CDR3 is 16 amino acids long. The germline V gene encodes CDR1 SNHLY and CDR2 FYNNEI. V was trimmed by 2 bases and J by 7 bases, leaving 18 bases between them. CDR3 sequence (DNA): TGTGCCAGCAGTGAATGGAGTACCCCCCTTAAGCAGCCCCAGCATTTT. It is translated as CASSEWSTPLKQPQHF.

This clonotype showed up many times. V and J are TRBV5-1 and TRBJ2-1; tentatively, D is TRBD2 (5 bases). CDR1 and CDR2 (germline): SGHRS, YFSETQ. The CDR3 has 14 amino acids. Between the trimmed V and J ends, which lost 2 bases and 5 bases, there was a span of 11 bases. Here the CDR3 DNA reads TGCGCCAGCAGCTTTCTCCCCGGGGACAATGAGCAGTTCTTC. It specifies CASSFLPGDNEQFF. Full variable domain (outside the CDR3, taken from reference TRBV5-1 and TRBJ2-1): KAGVTQTPRYLIKTRGQQVTLSCSPISGHRSVSWYQQTPGQGLQFLFEYFSETQRNKGNFPGRFSGRQFSNSRSEMNVSTLELGDSALYLCASSFLPGDNEQFFGPGTRLTVL.

This clonotype showed up just a few times. The V gene is TRBV18, the J gene TRBJ2-2; D is possibly TRBD2 (5 bases). V lost 1 base and J 3 bases, leaving 9 bases between the germline ends. Looked up from germline, CDR1 is KGHSH and CDR2 is LQKENI. This CDR3 has 15 residues. CDR3 sequence reads: CASSPQGSDTGELFF. CDR3 bases: TGTGCCAGCTCACCACAAGGGAGCGACACCGGGGAGCTGTTTTTT.

This clonotype has ten or more counts. A much more abundant neighbour one base away suggests this may be a read error. V usage is TRBV28 and J usage is TRBJ2-7, with 8 bases fitting TRBD1. The V segment lost 6 bases and the J segment 0 bases; nucleotides outside the gene matches: 7. This CDR3 comprises 15 residues. CDR1 and CDR2 (germline): MDHEN, SYDVKM. DNA of the CDR3: TGTGCCAGCAGCATGGGGACAGGCTACTCCTACGAGCAGTACTTC. Translation gives CASSMGTGYSYEQYF.

Regarding this clonotype: A clone one base away is much larger, so this may be a read error. The chain has TRBV7-9 and TRBJ2-1; D call uncertain. Germline-derived CDR1 and CDR2 are SEHNR and FQNEAQ (reference sequence). This CDR3 is 12 amino acids long. The CDR3 spells CASSLRAYEPFF. Here the CDR3 DNA reads TGTGCCAGCAGCTTACGGGCTTATGAGCCGTTCTTC.

This clonotype was detected many times. This chain uses TRBV20-1 with TRBJ2-1, with D perhaps TRBD1 (5 bases). V was pared by 3 bases and J by 9 bases, with 15 bases between. The germline V gene encodes CDR1 DFQATT and CDR2 SNEGSKA (reference sequence). This CDR3 is built from 13 residues. The CDR3 nucleotides read TGCAGTGCTAGTTTCCAGGGTCGAGGTGAGCAGTTCTTC. Translation: CSASFQGRGEQFF.

The chain is built from TRBV6-2 or TRBV6-3 and TRBJ2-7, with a tentative D call TRBD1 (6 bases). Trimming stripped 6 bases from V and 4 bases from J, with 16 bases between. This CDR3 comprises 14 residues. Per the germline V gene, CDR1 is MNHEY and CDR2 is SVGEGT. Written as DNA, the CDR3 is TGTGCCAGCAGCACCGGGACAACTGTTTACGAGCAGTACTTC. It is translated as CASSTGTTVYEQYF.

The chain joins TRBV7-2 to TRBJ2-7, with 10 bases identical to TRBD2. The CDR3 has 17 amino acids. Germline CDR1 and CDR2: SGHTA and FQGNSA. Germline trimming cut 5 bases from V and 6 bases from J; bases unmatched to any gene: 16. CDR3 in DNA: TGTGCCAGCAGCAAATGGGCACTCAGCGGGAGGGTAGTCGAGCAGTACTTC. This gives the protein CASSKWALSGRVVEQYF.

This clonotype was seen at least ten times. The V and J genes are TRBV4-1 and TRBJ2-1, with TRBD2 matching 11 bases. V shed 2 bases, J shed 2 bases, and the junction held 5 bases outside the gene matches. CDR1 is MGHRA, CDR2 YSYEKL, per germline. This CDR3 spans 17 amino acids. The DNA of the CDR3 is TGCGCCAGCAGCCAACAAGTACTAGCGGGGGCCTACAATGAGCAGTTCTTC. Amino acid sequence: CASSQQVLAGAYNEQFF.

This clonotype was counted a few times. This chain connects TRBV5-1 to TRBJ1-5, with D perhaps matching TRBD1 (6 bases). CDR3 length equals 14 residues. The germline gives CDR1 SGHRS, CDR2 YFSETQ. Trimming took off 5 bases at V and 4 bases at J, with 13 bases between the two ends. DNA for the CDR3: TGCGCCAGCAGTGCACAGGGCCCTAATCAGCCCCAGCATTTT. It translates to CASSAQGPNQPQHF.